The 7 T cell receptor beta chains given below trace back to one sample, sequenced in a study of Graves' ophthalmopathy and Graves' hyperthyroidism. Amplification of the TCR beta CDR3 regions used RNA transcripts (as template). The first-round RT-PCR employed HTBI primers together with the Qiagen OneStep RT-PCR kit. A multiplex PCR was then performed as the second round. TCRdb ran MiXCR on the multiplex PCR reads and lists one entry per CDR3 protein. The sample records under 350,000 distinct CDR3 sequences, 15% to 20% being singletons. Sequencing input: peripheral blood. The source of these receptors is an adult man with Graves' ophthalmopathy.

This clonotype was found a few times. The genes are TRBV19 and TRBJ1-5, with unresolved D. The CDR3 has 14 amino acids. Trimming took off 5 bases at V and 2 bases at J, with 10 bases between the two ends. CDR1 is LNHDA and CDR2 is SQIVND in the germline V gene (reference sequence). The CDR3: CASSYIGGNQPQHF. CDR3 nucleotide sequence: TGTGCCAGTAGTTACATAGGCGGCAATCAGCCCCAGCATTTT.

This clonotype was seen ten or more times. The V and J genes are TRBV28 and TRBJ1-2; possibly TRBD1 for D (6 bases). Germline-derived CDR1 and CDR2 are MDHEN and SYDVKM. The CDR3 length is 15 residues. The V and J ends lost 5 bases and 3 bases respectively, with 16 bases between them. CDR3 nucleotides: TGTGCCAGCAGTCCACAGGGCCTGGAAGACTATGGCTACACCTTC. Translated, it gives CASSPQGLEDYGYTF.

This clonotype has ten or more counts. J is TRBJ2-7 and V is TRBV4-2; D is ambiguous. The germline V gene has CDR1 LGHNA and CDR2 YNFKEQ. With 0 bases removed from V and 3 bases from J, the gap between germline ends came to 12 bases. This CDR3 is built from 15 residues. Here the CDR3 reads CASSQDGQPSYEQYF. The CDR3 region has the DNA TGTGCCAGCAGCCAAGACGGGCAGCCCAGCTACGAGCAGTACTTC.

This clonotype was seen at least ten times. The chain recombines TRBV30 with TRBJ1-5, with D hard to call. The CDR3 extends over 14 amino acids. V lost 0 bases and J lost 6, with 12 bases in between. Per germline, CDR1 GTSNPN and CDR2 SVGIG (reference sequence). CDR3: CAWSVQGYGQPQHF. CDR3 nucleotide sequence: TGTGCCTGGAGTGTACAAGGGTATGGTCAGCCCCAGCATTTT.

This chain uses TRBV6-5 with TRBJ2-1; no clear D gene. Germline-derived CDR1 and CDR2 are MNHEY and SVGAGI. The CDR3 totals 12 residues. The V end lost 0 bases, the J end lost 8 bases, and 5 bases lay between the germline ends. The CDR3 region is CASSYSVDEQFF. CDR3 bases: TGTGCCAGCAGTTACTCGGTTGATGAGCAGTTCTTC.

This clonotype was observed at least ten times. The chain recombines TRBV6-5 with TRBJ1-2, with D possibly matching TRBD1 (6 bases). Germline V gene lookup returns CDR1 MNHEY and CDR2 SVGAGI. The CDR3 has 15 amino acids. Trimming cost V 2 bases and J 0 bases, with 10 bases left between them. The CDR3 sequence: CASSYEDRTNYGYTF. CDR3 bases: TGTGCCAGCAGTTACGAGGACAGAACTAACTATGGCTACACCTTC.

This clonotype was picked up many times. The gene calls are TRBV11-2 and TRBJ2-2; TRBD2 aligns across 9 bases. Germline V gene data show CDR1 as SGHAT and CDR2 as FQNNGV. The CDR3 is 14 amino acids. V gave up 6 bases and J gave up 6 bases; unmatched junction bases: 5. CDR3 protein: CASRAGGPAGELFF. The CDR3 DNA follows: TGTGCCAGCAGGGCGGGGGGGCCCGCCGGGGAGCTGTTTTTT.